This T cell receptor beta chain was documented in a study of OX40 agonist ivuxolimab in advanced cancers. The wider study: Dose-escalation subjects each had hepatocellular carcinoma, melanoma, renal cell or head and neck cancer. Study-level points and caveats: Circulating CD4+ and CD8+ T cells showed clonal expansion by week 6 at 0.1 to 3.0 mg/kg. Expanded peripheral T-cell antigen specificity went undetermined. In the 0.1-3.0 mg/kg groups, partial responders showed among the lowest expansion.

Only a few counts were recorded for this clone. Its antigen is unknown. CDR3 length: 13 residues. Per the germline V gene, CDR1 is SQVTM and CDR2 is ANQGSEA. Trimming at V came to 8 bases and at J to 3 bases, leaving 9 bases not matched to a gene. Method: immunoSEQ multiplex PCR; TCRdb's copy keeps in-frame clones and lacks some. Found here are 55,000 to 70,000 clones, roughly 82% of them singletons; the top ten hold 11%. This TCR was recovered from an adult with an advanced solid tumor such as melanoma, head and neck, liver or kidney cancer. The V gene is TRBV29-1, the J gene TRBJ2-5, with 7 nucleotides matching TRBD1. The sample here was CD4+ or CD8+ T cells sorted from blood, taken in a trial of the OX40 agonist ivuxolimab. The CDR3 is CSPSDTGEETQYF. The CDR3 DNA reads as TGCAGCCCATCCGATACAGGGGAAGAGACCCAGTACTTC.